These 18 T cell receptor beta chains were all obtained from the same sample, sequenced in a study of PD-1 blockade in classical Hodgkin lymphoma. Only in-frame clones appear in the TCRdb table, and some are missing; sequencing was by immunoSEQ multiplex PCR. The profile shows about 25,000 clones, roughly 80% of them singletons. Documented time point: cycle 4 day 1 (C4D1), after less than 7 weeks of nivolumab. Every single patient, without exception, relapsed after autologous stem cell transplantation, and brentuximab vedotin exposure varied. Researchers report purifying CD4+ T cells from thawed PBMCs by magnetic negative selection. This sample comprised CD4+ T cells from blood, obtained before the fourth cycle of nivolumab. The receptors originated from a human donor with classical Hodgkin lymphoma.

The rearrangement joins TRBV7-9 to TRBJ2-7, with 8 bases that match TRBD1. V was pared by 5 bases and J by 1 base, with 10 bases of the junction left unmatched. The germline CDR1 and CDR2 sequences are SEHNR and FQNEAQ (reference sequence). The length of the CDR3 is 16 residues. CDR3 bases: TGTGCCAGCAGCCACGGTTGGGGGACAGGATCCTACGAGCAGTACTTC. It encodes CASSHGWGTGSYEQYF.

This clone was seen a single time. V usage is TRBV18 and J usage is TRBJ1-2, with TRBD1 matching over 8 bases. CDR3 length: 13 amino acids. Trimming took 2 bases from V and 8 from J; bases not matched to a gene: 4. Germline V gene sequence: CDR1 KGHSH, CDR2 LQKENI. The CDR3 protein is CASSPDRGEGYTF. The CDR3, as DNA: TGTGCCAGCTCACCAGACAGGGGCGAGGGCTACACCTTC.

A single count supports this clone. This chain's CDR3 is CASSLERDGQPQHF. CDR3 coding DNA: TGTGCCAGCAGCTTGGAGAGGGATGGTCAGCCCCAGCATTTT. This rearrangement joins TRBV5-6 to TRBJ1-5; D remains unclear. The CDR3 consists of 14 residues. Per the germline V gene, CDR1 is SGHDT and CDR2 is YYEEEE. V dropped 0 bases and J dropped 6 bases, with 10 bases sitting between them. The full variable domain, completed using reference TRBV5-6 and TRBJ1-5, is DAGVTQSPTHLIKTRGQQVTLRCSPKSGHDTVSWYQQALGQGPQFIFQYYEEEERQRGNFPDRFSGHQFPNYSSELNVNALLLGDSALYLCASSLERDGQPQHFGDGTRLSIL.

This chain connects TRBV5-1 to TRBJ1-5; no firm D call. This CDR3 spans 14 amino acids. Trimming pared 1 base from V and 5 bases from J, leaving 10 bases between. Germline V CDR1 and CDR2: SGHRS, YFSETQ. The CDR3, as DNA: TGCGCCAGCAGCTTGTATTTCGGGGATCAGCCCCAGCATTTT. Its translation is CASSLYFGDQPQHF. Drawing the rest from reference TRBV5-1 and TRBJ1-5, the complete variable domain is KAGVTQTPRYLIKTRGQQVTLSCSPISGHRSVSWYQQTPGQGLQFLFEYFSETQRNKGNFPGRFSGRQFSNSRSEMNVSTLELGDSALYLCASSLYFGDQPQHFGDGTRLSIL.

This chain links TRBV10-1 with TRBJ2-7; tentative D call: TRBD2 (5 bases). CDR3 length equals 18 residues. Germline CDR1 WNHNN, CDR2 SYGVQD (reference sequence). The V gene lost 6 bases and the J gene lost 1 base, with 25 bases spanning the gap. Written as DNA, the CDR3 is TGCGCCAGCAGCTCCCCATTCGCTCCGGGGATGGCTTCCTACGAGCAGTACTTC. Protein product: CASSSPFAPGMASYEQYF.

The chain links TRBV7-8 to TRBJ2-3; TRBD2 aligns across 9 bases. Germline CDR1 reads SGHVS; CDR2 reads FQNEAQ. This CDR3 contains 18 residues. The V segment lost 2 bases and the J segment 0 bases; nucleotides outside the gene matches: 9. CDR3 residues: CASSLSSSGSSSTDTQYF. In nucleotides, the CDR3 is TGTGCCAGCAGCTTATCCAGTAGCGGGAGTTCTAGCACAGATACGCAGTATTTT. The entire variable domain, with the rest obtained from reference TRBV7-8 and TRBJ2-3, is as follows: GAGVSQSPRYKVAKRGQDVALRCDPISGHVSLFWYQQALGQGPEFLTYFQNEAQLDKSGLPSDRFFAERPEGSVSTLKIQRTQQEDSAVYLCASSLSSSGSSSTDTQYFGPGTRLTVL.

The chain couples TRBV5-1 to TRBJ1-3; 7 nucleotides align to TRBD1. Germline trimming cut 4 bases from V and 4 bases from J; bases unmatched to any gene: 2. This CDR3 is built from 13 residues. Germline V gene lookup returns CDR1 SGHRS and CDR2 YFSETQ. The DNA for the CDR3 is TGCGCCAGCAGCACGACAGGGGGAAACACCATATATTTT. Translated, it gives CASSTTGGNTIYF. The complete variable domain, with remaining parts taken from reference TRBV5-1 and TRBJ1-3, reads KAGVTQTPRYLIKTRGQQVTLSCSPISGHRSVSWYQQTPGQGLQFLFEYFSETQRNKGNFPGRFSGRQFSNSRSEMNVSTLELGDSALYLCASSTTGGNTIYFGEGSWLTVV.

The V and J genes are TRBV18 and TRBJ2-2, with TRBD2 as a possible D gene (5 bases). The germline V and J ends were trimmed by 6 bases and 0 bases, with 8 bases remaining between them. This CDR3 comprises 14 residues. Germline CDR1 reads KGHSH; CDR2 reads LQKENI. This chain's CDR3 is CASSAGANTGELFF. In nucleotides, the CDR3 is TGTGCCAGCTCCGCCGGGGCGAACACCGGGGAGCTGTTTTTT.

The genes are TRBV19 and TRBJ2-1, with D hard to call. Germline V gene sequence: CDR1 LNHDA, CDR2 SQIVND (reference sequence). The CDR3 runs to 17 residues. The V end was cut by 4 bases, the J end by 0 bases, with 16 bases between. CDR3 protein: CASSRSRSRSSYNEQFF. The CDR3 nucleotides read TGTGCCAGTAGTAGATCGCGGAGCCGTAGCTCCTACAATGAGCAGTTCTTC.

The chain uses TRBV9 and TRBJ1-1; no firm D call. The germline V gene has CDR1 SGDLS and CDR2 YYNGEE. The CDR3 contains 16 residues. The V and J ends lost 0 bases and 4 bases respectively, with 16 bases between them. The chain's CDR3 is CASSVATGPGVTEAFF. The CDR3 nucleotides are TGTGCCAGCAGCGTAGCTACGGGCCCCGGGGTCACTGAAGCTTTCTTT.

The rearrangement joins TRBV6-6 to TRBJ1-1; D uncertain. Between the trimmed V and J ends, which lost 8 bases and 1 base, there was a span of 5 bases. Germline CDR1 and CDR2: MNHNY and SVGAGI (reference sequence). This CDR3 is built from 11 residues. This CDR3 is CASFKNTEAFF. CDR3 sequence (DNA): TGTGCCAGCTTCAAGAACACTGAAGCTTTCTTT.

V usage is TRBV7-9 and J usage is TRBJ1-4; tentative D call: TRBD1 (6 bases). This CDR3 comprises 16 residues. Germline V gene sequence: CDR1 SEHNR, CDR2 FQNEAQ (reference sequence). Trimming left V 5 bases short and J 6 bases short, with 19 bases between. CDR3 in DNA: TGTGCCAGCAGCCACCCCATAGGGGGGCTGGATGAAAAACTGTTTTTT. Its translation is CASSHPIGGLDEKLFF. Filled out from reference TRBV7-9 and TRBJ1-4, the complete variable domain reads DTGVSQNPRHKITKRGQNVTFRCDPISEHNRLYWYRQTLGQGPEFLTYFQNEAQLEKSRLLSDRFSAERPKGSFSTLEIQRTEQGDSAMYLCASSHPIGGLDEKLFFGSGTQLSVL.

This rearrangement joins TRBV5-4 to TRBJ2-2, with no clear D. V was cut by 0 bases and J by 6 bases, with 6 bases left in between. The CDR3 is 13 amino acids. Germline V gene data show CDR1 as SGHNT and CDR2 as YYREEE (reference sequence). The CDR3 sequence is CASSLEYAGELFF. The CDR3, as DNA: TGTGCCAGCAGCTTGGAATACGCCGGGGAGCTGTTTTTT.

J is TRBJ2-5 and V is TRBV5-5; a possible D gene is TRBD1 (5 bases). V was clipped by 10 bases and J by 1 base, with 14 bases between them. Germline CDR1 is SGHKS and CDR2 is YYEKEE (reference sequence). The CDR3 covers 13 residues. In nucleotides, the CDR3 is TGTGCCTCGGAATGGGGCAGCCAAGAGACCCAGTACTTC. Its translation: CASEWGSQETQYF.

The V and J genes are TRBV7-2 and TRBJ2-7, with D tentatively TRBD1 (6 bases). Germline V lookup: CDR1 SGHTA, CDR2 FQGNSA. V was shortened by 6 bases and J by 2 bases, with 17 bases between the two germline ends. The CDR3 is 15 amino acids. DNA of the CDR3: TGTGCCAGCAGTCCGGACAGCGACCTGGCCTACGAGCAGTACTTC. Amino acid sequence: CASSPDSDLAYEQYF.

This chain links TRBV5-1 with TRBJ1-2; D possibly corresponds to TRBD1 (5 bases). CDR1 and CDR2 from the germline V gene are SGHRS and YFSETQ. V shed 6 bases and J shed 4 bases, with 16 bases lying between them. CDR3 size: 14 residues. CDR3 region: CASTELGQGYGYTF. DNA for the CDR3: TGCGCCAGCACCGAGCTGGGGCAGGGCTATGGCTACACCTTC.

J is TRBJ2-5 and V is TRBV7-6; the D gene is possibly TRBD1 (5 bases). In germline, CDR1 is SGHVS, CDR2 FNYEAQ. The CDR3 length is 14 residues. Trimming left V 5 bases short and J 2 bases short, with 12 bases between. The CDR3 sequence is CASSQGPTQETQYF. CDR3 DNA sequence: TGTGCCAGCAGCCAGGGCCCAACGCAAGAGACCCAGTACTTC.

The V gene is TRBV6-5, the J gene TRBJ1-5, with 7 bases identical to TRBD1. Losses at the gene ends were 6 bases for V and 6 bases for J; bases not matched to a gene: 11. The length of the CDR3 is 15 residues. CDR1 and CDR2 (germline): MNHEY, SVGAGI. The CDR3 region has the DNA TGTGCCAGCAGCCCCTGGGGCAGGGGGTTTCAGCCCCAGCATTTT. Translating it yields CASSPWGRGFQPQHF.